These 5 T cell receptor beta chains share one sample of origin, sequenced in a study of control samples from healthy donors and cancer patients. Data came from immunoSEQ multiplex PCR; TCRdb stores just in-frame clones and leaves some out. The sample has 120,000 to 150,000 clones; approximately 92% are singletons. Sequencing was carried out using blood. Receptors were obtained from a man aged 25 to 45 in good health.

The rearrangement uses TRBV5-8 and TRBJ2-2; TRBD1 might be the D (6 bases). Germline V gene data show CDR1 as SGHTS and CDR2 as YDEGEE. There are 15 residues in the CDR3. The V end lost 4 bases, the J end lost 0 bases, and 10 bases lay between the germline ends. The CDR3 sequence is CASSKGTSNTGELFF. DNA of the CDR3: TGTGCCAGCAGCAAGGGGACATCGAACACCGGGGAGCTGTTTTTT.

This clone was counted at least ten times. Other DNA sequences within the sample encode an identical CDR3. The chain has TRBV30 and TRBJ1-1; D remains unclear. V shed 3 bases and J shed 1 base, with 9 bases lying between them. The CDR3 length is 13 residues. Germline V gene sequence: CDR1 GTSNPN, CDR2 SVGIG (reference sequence). CDR3 nucleotide sequence: TGTGCCTGGAGCTGGACTGAGAACACTGAAGCTTTCTTT. It encodes CAWSWTENTEAFF.

The rearrangement links TRBV7-9 to TRBJ1-6; perhaps TRBD1 as D (5 bases). V was pared by 6 bases and J by 9 bases, with 24 bases between. Germline V lookup: CDR1 SEHNR, CDR2 FQNEAQ (reference sequence). This CDR3 is built from 17 residues. The CDR3 loop is CASRLTSRDGAGSPLHF. The CDR3 DNA reads TGTGCCAGCAGGCTCACGTCCCGGGACGGGGCCGGTTCACCCCTCCACTTT.

This clone was seen once. The chain is built from TRBV9 and TRBJ2-5; D gene unclear. From germline, CDR1 is SGDLS and CDR2 YYNGEE. The CDR3 sequence is 15 residues long. The V and J ends lost 6 bases and 1 base respectively, with 16 bases between them. The chain's CDR3 is CASKQFDGGQETQYF. CDR3 DNA: TGTGCCAGCAAACAATTCGACGGTGGCCAAGAGACCCAGTACTTC.

The chain couples TRBV10-3 to TRBJ2-1, with 8 positions matching TRBD1. With 6 bases clipped from V and 3 bases from J, the junction kept 4 bases outside the gene matches. The CDR3 is made up of 14 amino acids. Germline V lookup: CDR1 ENHRY, CDR2 SYGVKD. The CDR3 reads CAISRQGNYNEQFF. In DNA, the CDR3 is TGTGCCATCAGCAGACAGGGGAACTACAATGAGCAGTTCTTC.